This T cell receptor (beta chain) was identified in a study of shared clonotypes between healthy human individuals (dated by TCRdb to about 2020). Regarding the complete study: A few men and a couple of women, aged 18 to 49 years, made up the cohort. Blood TCR repertoires of about five healthy adults were deeply sequenced to estimate repertoire size and the extent of clonotype sharing between individuals. Different laboratories and diverse techniques were used to prepare libraries and sequence TCR repertoires, to increase sequencing depth and limit assay-specific biases. Between about 0.8 and 9 billion PBMCs per donor were obtained by leukapheresis. Overall results and qualifications from the work: Sampling was limited to blood, and TCR repertoires in tissue likely differ from TCR repertoires in blood. Pairwise subsampling led to the expectation that sequencing depth would affect the degree of clonotype sharing among donors. Because the study included only a small number of donors, the genetic and exposure-history diversity represented was limited.

The donors were healthy, HIV-negative adults with no recently reported acute infections or vaccinations. Every donor was a Caucasian adult residing in Nashville, Tennessee, USA. For unsorted samples, about 90 million PBMCs were counted and genomic DNA was extracted with the QIAamp DNA Blood Mini kit. Blood was obtained by leukapheresis, after which PBMCs were separated by Ficoll-Histopaque density gradient centrifugation and cryopreserved in liquid nitrogen vapor phase. This clone was picked up a small number of times. Which antigen it targets is not known. A clone one base away is much larger, so this may be a read error. TCR CDR3 regions were amplified from genomic DNA by multiplex PCR using the deep immunoSEQ assay. Extracted genomic DNA from each cell subset was spread evenly across all wells of several immunoSEQ 96-well plates, with each plate serving as a replicate. For unsorted PBMC, 250 to 350 ng genomic DNA, equal to tens of thousands of T cell genomes, was loaded into each replicate PCR. Genomic DNA from unsorted PBMC was sequenced over ten immunoSEQ deep assay plates. The purified libraries were quantified using a Qubit 3.0 fluorometer, sized with a Bioanalyzer 2100, and then quantified again using the KAPA Library Quantification kit. Each immunoSEQ 96-well plate was sequenced on its own single-read 150-cycle Illumina NextSeq 550 flow cell. The authors' pipeline ran thus. Because the immunoSEQ output held only junctional sequences and lacked quality scores, the filtering could not match the filtering applied to full-length reads. To assign V/J genes and CDR3, sequences were annotated using PyIR, a Python wrapper for IgBLAST v1.9, with IMGT germline references. Reads with weak V/J assignments (E-value above 1e-6), missing CDR3, stop codons, out-of-frame junctions, or ambiguous translated residues were removed. V3J clonotypes were defined as sequences sharing an identical inferred V gene, J gene, and CDR3 amino acid sequence. To compute the percentage overlap between repertoires, the number of shared unique clonotypes was divided by the size of the smaller repertoire. Repertoire richness was assessed with RTK rarefaction, the Chao1 estimator, and Recon v2.1 estimates of unobserved clonotypes. Sourced from immuneACCESS, this table was stored by TCRdb with only in-frame sequences that have V and J called. A share of the clones is absent; for the studies checked, an unresolved V gene accounts for under half, and the remainder has no known explanation. Clonal size and the V and J genes are those of that table, whereas D and trimming came from the DNA. The sample yields about 500,000 clones; approximately 71% were counted once. The ten most abundant clones make up 12% of the sample.

This sequence was found in a woman in her thirties or forties in good health. Some clones in this sample may be carry-over from other donors' samples. Material for sequencing was PBMCs.

The CDR3 reads CASRGLNAEAFF. The DNA sequence reads TGTGCCAGCAGGGGACTGAACGCTGAAGCTTTCTTT. The chain couples TRBV25-1 to TRBJ1-1; perhaps TRBD1 is the D gene, with 5 bases matching. Its CDR3 holds 12 amino acids, cysteine through phenylalanine. The kept DNA is CDR3 alone, 36 bases in frame from the first base. According to the germline V gene, CDR1 reads MGHDK and CDR2 reads SYGVNS.